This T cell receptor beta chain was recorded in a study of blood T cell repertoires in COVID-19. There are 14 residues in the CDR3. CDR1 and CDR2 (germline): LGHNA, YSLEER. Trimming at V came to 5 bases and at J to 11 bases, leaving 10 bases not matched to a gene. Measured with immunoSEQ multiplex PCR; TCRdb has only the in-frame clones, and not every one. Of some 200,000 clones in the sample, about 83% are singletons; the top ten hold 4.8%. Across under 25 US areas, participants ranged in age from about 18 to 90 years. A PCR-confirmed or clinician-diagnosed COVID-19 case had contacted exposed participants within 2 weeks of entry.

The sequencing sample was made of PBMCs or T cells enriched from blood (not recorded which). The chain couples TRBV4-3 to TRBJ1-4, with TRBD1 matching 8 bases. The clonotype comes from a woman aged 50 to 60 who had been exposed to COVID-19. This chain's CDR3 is CASSFRTGLGKLFF. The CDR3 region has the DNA TGCGCCAGCAGCTTTCGGACAGGGCTTGGTAAACTGTTTTTT.